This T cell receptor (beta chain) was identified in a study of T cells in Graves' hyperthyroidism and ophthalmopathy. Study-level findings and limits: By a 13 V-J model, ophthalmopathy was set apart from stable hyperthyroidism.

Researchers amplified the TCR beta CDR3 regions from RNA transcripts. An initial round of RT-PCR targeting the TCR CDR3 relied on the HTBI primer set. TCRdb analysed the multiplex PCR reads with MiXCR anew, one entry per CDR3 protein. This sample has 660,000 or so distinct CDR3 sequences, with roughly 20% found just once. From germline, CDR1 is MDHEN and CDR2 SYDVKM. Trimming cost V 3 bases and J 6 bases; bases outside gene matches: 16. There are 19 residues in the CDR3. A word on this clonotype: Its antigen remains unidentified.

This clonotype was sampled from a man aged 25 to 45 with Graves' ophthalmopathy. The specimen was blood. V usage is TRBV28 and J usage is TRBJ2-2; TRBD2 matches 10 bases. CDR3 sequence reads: CASSFLLLTSGKTAGELFF. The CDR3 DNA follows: TGTGCCAGCAGTTTCCTTCTACTAACTAGCGGGAAAACGGCCGGGGAGCTGTTTTTT.